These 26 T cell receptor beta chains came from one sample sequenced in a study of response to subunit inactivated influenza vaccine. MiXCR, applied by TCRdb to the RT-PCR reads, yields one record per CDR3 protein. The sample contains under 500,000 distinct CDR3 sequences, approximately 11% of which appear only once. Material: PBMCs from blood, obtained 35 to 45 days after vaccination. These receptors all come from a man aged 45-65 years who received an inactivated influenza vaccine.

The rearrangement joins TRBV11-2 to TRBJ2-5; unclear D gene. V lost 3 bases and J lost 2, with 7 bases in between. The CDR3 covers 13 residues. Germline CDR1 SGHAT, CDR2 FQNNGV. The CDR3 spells CASSFDIQETQYF. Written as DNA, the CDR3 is TGTGCCAGCAGCTTTGACATACAAGAGACCCAGTACTTC.

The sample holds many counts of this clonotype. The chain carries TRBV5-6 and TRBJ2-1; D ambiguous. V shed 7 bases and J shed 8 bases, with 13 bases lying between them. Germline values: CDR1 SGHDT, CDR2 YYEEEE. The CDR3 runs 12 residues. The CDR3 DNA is TGTGCCAGCCAGCATTATCTGGATGAGCAGTTCTTC. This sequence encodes CASQHYLDEQFF.

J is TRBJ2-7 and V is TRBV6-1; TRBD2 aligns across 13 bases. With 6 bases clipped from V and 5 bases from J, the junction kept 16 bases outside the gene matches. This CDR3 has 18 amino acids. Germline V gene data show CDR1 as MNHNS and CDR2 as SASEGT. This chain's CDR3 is CASRNGGLAGPYGNEQYF. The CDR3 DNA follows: TGTGCCAGCAGAAACGGGGGACTAGCGGGGCCATACGGAAACGAGCAGTACTTC.

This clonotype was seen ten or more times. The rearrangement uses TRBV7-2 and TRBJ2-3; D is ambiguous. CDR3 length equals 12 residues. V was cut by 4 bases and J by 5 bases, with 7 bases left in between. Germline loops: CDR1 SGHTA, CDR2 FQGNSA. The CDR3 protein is CASSSWQDTQYF. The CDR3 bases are TGTGCCAGCAGCTCGTGGCAAGATACGCAGTATTTT.

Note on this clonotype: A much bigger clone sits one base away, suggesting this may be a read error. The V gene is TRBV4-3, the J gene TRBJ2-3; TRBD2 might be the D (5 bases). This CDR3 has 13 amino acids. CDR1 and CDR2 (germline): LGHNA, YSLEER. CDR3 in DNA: TGCGCCTGCAGCCAAGACTCGGGGGATACGCAGTATTTT. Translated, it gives CACSQDSGDTQYF.

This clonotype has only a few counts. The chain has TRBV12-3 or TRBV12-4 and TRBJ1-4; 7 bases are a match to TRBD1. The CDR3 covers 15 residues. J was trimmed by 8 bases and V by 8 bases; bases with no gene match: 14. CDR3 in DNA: TGTGCCAGCGGGCGGACAGGCCCTAGAAAAGAAAAACTGTTTTTT. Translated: CASGRTGPRKEKLFF.

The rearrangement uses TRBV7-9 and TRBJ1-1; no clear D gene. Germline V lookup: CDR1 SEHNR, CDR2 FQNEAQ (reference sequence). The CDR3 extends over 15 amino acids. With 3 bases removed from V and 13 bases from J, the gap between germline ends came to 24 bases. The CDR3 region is CASSFPNRKPALVFF. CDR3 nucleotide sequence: TGTGCCAGCAGCTTTCCCAACCGCAAACCGGCGTTGGTTTTCTTT. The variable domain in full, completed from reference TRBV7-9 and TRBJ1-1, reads DTGVSQNPRHKITKRGQNVTFRCDPISEHNRLYWYRQTLGQGPEFLTYFQNEAQLEKSRLLSDRFSAERPKGSFSTLEIQRTEQGDSAMYLCASSFPNRKPALVFFGQGTRLTVV.

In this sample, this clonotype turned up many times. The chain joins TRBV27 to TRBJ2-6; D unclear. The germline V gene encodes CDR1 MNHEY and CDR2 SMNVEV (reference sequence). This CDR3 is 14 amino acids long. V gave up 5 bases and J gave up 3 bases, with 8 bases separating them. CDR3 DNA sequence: TGTGCCAGCAGTGCCACTCTTGGGGCCAACGTCCTGACTTTC. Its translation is CASSATLGANVLTF.

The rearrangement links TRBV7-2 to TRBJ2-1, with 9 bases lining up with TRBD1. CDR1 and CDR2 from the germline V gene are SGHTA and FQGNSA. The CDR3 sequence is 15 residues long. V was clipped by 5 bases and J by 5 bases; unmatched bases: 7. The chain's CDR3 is CASSQQGAFNNEQFF. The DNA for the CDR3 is TGTGCCAGCAGCCAACAGGGGGCTTTCAACAATGAGCAGTTCTTC.

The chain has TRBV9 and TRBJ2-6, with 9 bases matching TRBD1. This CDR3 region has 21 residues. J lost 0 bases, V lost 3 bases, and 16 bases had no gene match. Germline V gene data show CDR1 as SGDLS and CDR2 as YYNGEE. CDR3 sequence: CASSDLDLLGQGSSGANVLTF. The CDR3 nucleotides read TGTGCCAGCAGCGATCTCGATTTATTAGGACAGGGGAGCTCTGGGGCCAACGTCCTGACTTTC.

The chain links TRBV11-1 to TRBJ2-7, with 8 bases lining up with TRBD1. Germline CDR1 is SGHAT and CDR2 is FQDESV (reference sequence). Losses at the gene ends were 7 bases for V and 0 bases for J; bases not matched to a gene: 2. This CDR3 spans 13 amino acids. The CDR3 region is CASNGQGSYEQYF. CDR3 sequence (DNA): TGTGCCAGCAACGGACAGGGCTCCTACGAGCAGTACTTC.

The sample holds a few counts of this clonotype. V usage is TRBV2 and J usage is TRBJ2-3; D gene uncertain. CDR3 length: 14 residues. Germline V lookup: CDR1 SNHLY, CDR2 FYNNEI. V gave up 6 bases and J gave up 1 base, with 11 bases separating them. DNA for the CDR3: TGTGCCAGCAGATTACCAGTCGGCACAGATACGCAGTATTTT. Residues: CASRLPVGTDTQYF.

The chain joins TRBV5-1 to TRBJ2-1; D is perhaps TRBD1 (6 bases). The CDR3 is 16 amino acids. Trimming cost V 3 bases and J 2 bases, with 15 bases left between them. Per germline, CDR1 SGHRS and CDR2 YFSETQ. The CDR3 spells CASSSGTTLTYNEQFF. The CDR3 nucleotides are TGCGCCAGCAGCTCAGGGACAACACTGACCTACAATGAGCAGTTCTTC.

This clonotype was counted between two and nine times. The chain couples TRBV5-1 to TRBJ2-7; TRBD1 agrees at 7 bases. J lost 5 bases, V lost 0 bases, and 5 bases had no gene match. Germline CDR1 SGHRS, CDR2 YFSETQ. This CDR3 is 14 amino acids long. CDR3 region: CASSLVQTGNEQYF. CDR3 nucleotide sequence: TGCGCCAGCAGCTTGGTCCAGACAGGGAACGAGCAGTACTTC.

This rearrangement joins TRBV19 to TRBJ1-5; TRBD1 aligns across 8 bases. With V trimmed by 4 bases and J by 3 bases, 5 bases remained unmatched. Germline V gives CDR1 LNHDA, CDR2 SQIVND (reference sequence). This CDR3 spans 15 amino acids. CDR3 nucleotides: TGTGCCAGTAGTAGACAGGGGAGGAACAATCAGCCCCAGCATTTT. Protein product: CASSRQGRNNQPQHF.

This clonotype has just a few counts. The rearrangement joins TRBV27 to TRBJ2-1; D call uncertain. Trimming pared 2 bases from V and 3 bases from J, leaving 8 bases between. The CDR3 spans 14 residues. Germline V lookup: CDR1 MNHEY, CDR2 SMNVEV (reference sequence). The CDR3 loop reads CASSLIGNYNEQFF. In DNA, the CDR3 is TGTGCCAGCAGTTTAATTGGAAACTACAATGAGCAGTTCTTC.

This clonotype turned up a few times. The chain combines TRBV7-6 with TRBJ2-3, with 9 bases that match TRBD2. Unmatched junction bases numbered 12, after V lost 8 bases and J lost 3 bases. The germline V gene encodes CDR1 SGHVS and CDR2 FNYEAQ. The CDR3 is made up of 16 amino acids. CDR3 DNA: TGTGCCAGCCGCCAGTTCGCTAGCGGGATAACAGATACGCAGTATTTT. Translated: CASRQFASGITDTQYF. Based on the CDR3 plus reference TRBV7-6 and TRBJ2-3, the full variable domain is GAGVSQSPRYKVTKRGQDVALRCDPISGHVSLYWYRQALGQGPEFLTYFNYEAQQDKSGLPNDRFSAERPEGSISTLTIQRTEQRDSAMYRCASRQFASGITDTQYFGPGTRLTVL.

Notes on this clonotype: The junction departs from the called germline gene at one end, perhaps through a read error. Here the CDR3 DNA reads TGTACCAGCAGAGACAGGGGTTGGGGCTACACCTTC. Protein sequence: CTSRDRGWGYTF. The V gene is TRBV6-5, the J gene TRBJ1-2; 8 positions match TRBD1. In germline, CDR1 is MNHEY, CDR2 SVGAGI. The CDR3 has 12 amino acids.

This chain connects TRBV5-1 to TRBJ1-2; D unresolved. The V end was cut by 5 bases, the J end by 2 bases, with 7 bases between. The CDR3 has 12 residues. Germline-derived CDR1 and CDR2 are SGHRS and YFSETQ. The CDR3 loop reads CASSRENYGYTF. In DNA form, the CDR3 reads TGCGCCAGCAGTCGGGAGAACTATGGCTACACCTTC.

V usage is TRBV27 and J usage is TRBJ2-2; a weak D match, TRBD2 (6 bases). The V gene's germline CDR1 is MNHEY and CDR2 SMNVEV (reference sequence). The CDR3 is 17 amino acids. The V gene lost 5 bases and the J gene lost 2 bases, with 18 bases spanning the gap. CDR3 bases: TGTGCCAGCAGTCGCTTCGACGGGAGTCGTAACACCGGGGAGCTGTTTTTT. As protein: CASSRFDGSRNTGELFF.

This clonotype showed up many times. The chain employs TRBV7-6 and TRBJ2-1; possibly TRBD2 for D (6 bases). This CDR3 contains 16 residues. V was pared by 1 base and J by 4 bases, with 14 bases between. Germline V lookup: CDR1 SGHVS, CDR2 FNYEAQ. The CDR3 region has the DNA TGTGCCAGCAGCTTAGGGGTCGCTAGCGTATACAATGAGCAGTTCTTC. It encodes CASSLGVASVYNEQFF.

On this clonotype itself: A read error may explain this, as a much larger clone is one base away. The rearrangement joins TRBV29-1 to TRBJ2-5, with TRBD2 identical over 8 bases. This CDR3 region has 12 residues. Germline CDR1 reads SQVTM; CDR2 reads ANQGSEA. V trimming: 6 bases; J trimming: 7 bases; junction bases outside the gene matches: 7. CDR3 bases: TGCAGCGTAGATGGACTAGCCGTGACCCAGTACTTC. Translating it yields CSVDGLAVTQYF.

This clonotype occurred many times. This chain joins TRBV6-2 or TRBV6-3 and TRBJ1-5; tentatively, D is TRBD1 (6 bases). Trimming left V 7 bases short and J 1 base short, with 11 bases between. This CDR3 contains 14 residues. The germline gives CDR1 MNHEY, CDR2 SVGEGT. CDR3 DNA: TGTGCCAGCACAGAACAGGGAAGCAATCAGCCCCAGCATTTT. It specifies CASTEQGSNQPQHF.

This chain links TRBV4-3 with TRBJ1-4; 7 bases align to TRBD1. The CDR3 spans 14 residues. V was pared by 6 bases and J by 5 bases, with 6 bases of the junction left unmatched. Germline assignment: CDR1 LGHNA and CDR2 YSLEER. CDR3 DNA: TGCGCCAGCAGACCCGGGACAGAAAATGAAAAACTGTTTTTT. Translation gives CASRPGTENEKLFF.

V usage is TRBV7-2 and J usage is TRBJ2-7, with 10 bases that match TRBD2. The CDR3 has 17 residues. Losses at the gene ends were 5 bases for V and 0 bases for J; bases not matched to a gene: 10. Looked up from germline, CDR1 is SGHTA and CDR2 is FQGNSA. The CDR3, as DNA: TGTGCCAGCAGCGTAAGCGGGAGGGCCTGGAGCTCCTACGAGCAGTACTTC. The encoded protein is CASSVSGRAWSSYEQYF.

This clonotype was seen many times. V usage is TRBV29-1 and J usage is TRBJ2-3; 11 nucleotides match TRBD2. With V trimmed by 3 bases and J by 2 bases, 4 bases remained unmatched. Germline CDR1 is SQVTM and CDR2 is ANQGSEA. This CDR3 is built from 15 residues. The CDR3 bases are TGCAGCGTTGATACTAGCGGGAGATACACAGATACGCAGTATTTT. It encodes CSVDTSGRYTDTQYF.